This TCR beta chain was identified in a study of T-cell reconstitution after alpha-beta-depleted transplantation in children. Study observations and caveats: Recipient T cells and thymic progenitors that survived were the source of the high TCRbeta diversity seen at day 60 in some patients. About two months after transplant, alpha-beta T cells reportedly came from several hundred expanded graft clones.

On this clonotype: Antigen: not known. A much larger clone sits a single nucleotide away, making a read error possible. The CDR3 does not end in the conserved phenylalanine or tryptophan, so this is likely a read error.

Construction of the TCRbeta library involved unique molecular identifiers. TCRdb passed the PCR reads through MiXCR, listing each CDR3 protein once. Of 600,000 or so distinct CDR3 sequences listed, 23% are singletons. The CDR3 spans 14 residues. V lost 4 bases and J 2 bases, leaving 13 bases between the germline ends. Germline assignment: CDR1 SGHRS and CDR2 YFSETQ. Source: PBMCs, mostly from graft donor cells, taken 360 days after TCRalphabeta/CD19-depleted stem cell transplant. The chain carries TRBV5-1 and TRBJ2-7; the D call may be TRBD1 or TRBD2 (5 bases each). This receptor was identified in a boy in the first two years of life who had a stem cell transplant for acute myeloid leukemia, so the T cells may come from the graft donor. For the CDR3, the DNA is TGCGCCAGCAGCCTCCGGGGCCTAACCTACGAGCAGTACTAC. Translation gives CASSLRGLTYEQYY.